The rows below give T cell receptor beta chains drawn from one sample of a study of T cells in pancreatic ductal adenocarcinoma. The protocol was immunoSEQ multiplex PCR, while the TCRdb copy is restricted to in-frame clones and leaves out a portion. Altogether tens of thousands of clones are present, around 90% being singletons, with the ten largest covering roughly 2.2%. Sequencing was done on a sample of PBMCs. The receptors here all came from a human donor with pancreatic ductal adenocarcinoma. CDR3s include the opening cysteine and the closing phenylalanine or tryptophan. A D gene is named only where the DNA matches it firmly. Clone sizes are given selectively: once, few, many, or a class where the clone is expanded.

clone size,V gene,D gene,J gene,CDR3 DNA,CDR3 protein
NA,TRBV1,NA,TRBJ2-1,TGCACCAGCAGCCCTCCCCCGATGGACAATGAGCAGTTCTTC,CTSSPPPMDNEQFF
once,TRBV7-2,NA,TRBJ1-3,TGTGCCAGCAGCCATCACGGACGAAACACCATATATTTT,CASSHHGRNTIYF
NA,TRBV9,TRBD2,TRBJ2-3,TGTGCCAGCAGCAGAGGGACTACCAACACAGATACGCAGTATTTT,CASSRGTTNTDTQYF
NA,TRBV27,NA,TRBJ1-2,TGTGCCAGCAGTTCTTATGGGGCCCCAGGGTACGGCTATGGCTACACCTTC,CASSSYGAPGYGYGYTF
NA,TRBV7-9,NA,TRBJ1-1,TGTGCCAGCAGCCGAGGGACGATGAACACTGAAGCTTTCTTT,CASSRGTMNTEAFF
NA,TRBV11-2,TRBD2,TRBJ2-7,TGTGCCAGCACCTTTAGGGAGGAGGCTAGCGGGAGTTGGGAGCAGTACTTC,CASTFREEASGSWEQYF
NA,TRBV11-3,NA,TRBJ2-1,TGTGCCAGCAGCTTCGGACAAGCAACCTACAATGAGCAGTTCTTC,CASSFGQATYNEQFF
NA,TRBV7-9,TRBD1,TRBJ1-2,TGTGCCATCCAAGTCCAGGGGGCGCGGGGCTACACCTTC,CAIQVQGARGYTF
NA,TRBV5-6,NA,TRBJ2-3,TGTGCCAGCAGCTTGGCCGTACTACCCCTAGACACAGATACGCAGTATTTT,CASSLAVLPLDTDTQYF
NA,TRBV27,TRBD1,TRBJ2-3,TGTGCCAGCAGTGGACTGGACAGGGGCCCCCAGGATACGCAGTATTTT,CASSGLDRGPQDTQYF